What follows are 5 T cell receptor beta chains derived from one specimen sequenced in a study of T cell responses to AZD1222 COVID-19 vaccine. The table came from immunoSEQ multiplex PCR; TCRdb's copy has only in-frame clones and leaves some out. This sample yields tens of thousands of clones, of which 87% are seen a single time; roughly 4% belongs to the top ten. This material consisted of peripheral blood, taken on day 0 of AZD1222 vaccination. These receptors all stem from an adult in good health.

This clone was detected only once. No DNA is shown, since the ends of the CDR3 on it are uncertain; the CDR3 is the one TCRdb lists. The chain has TRBV29-1 and TRBJ1-2; TRBD1 is taken as the D call from the table, unchecked against the DNA. Counting both end residues, the CDR3 totals 15 amino acids. Germline V gene sequence: CDR1 SQVTM, CDR2 ANQGSEA. Here the CDR3 reads CSVDTGQVFGSGYTF.

The chain carries TRBV28 and TRBJ1-2, with D perhaps matching TRBD1 (5 bases). Trimming pared 3 bases from V and 2 bases from J, leaving 16 bases between. The CDR3 contains 16 residues. Germline V gene sequence: CDR1 MDHEN, CDR2 SYDVKM. For the CDR3, the DNA is TGTGCCAGCAGTTTCGGTGGGGCTCAGCGAAACTATGGCTACACCTTC. Its protein is CASSFGGAQRNYGYTF.

The gene calls are TRBV29-1 and TRBJ1-1, with D perhaps matching TRBD1 (6 bases). CDR3 length: 16 amino acids. Trimming cost V 7 bases and J 7 bases, with 28 bases left between them. Germline V lookup: CDR1 SQVTM, CDR2 ANQGSEA. CDR3 region: CSGIFGTEGEQGEAFF. In DNA form, the CDR3 reads TGCAGCGGTATCTTCGGGACCGAAGGGGAACAGGGTGAAGCTTTCTTT.

CDR3 loop: CASSLMGGAGSTGELFF. In DNA form, the CDR3 reads TGCGCCAGCAGCTTGATGGGGGGCGCTGGGTCCACCGGGGAGCTGTTTTTT. The J gene is TRBJ2-2, the V gene TRBV5-1, with D perhaps assigned TRBD1 or TRBD2 (6 bases each). The CDR3 length is 17 residues. Trimming removed 1 base from V and 4 bases from J, with 17 bases in between. Germline CDR1 and CDR2: SGHRS and YFSETQ.

The V call is TRBV5-5, the J call TRBJ2-2; 7 bases agree with TRBD1. The V gene's germline CDR1 is SGHKS and CDR2 YYEKEE (reference sequence). Trimming removed 1 base from V and 0 bases from J; junction bases left unmatched: 6. The CDR3 contains 17 residues. The CDR3 DNA follows: TGTGCCAGCAGCTTGAGCGCCGGGACAGCGAACACCGGGGAGCTGTTTTTT. It is translated as CASSLSAGTANTGELFF.